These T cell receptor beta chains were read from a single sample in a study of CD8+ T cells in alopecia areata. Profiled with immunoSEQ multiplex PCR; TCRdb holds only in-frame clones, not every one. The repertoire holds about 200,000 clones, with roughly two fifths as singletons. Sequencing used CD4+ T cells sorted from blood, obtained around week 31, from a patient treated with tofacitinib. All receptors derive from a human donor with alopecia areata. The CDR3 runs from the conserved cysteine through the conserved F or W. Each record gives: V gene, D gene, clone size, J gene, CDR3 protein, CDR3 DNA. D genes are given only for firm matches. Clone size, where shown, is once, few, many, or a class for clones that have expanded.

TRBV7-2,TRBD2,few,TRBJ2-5,CASSGLAGGPRETQYF,TGTGCCAGCAGCGGACTAGCGGGAGGGCCACGTGAGACCCAGTACTTC
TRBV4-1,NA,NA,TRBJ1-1,CASSPVGQLNTEAFF,TGCGCCAGCAGCCCAGTGGGGCAGTTGAACACTGAAGCTTTCTTT
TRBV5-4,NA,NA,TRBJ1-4,CASSRGTLNEKLFF,TGTGCCAGCAGCCGAGGGACTCTTAATGAAAAACTGTTTTTT
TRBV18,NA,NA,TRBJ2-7,CASSQTIPRGDEQYF,TGTGCCAGCTCCCAAACAATCCCCAGGGGAGACGAGCAGTACTTC
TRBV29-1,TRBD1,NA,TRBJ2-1,CSVEATGTGSYNEQFF,TGCAGCGTTGAAGCTACCGGGACAGGGTCGTACAATGAGCAGTTCTTC
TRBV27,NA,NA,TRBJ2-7,CASSLESGTSYEQYF,TGTGCCAGCAGTTTAGAATCGGGTACTTCCTACGAGCAGTACTTC
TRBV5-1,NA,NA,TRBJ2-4,CASSQRLRDPFLAKNIQYF,TGCGCCAGCAGCCAGCGTTTAAGGGATCCCTTCCTAGCCAAAAACATTCAGTACTTC
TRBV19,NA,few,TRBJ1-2,CASSTPPTGVGRYGYTF,TGTGCCAGTAGTACCCCCCCGACAGGAGTAGGACGCTATGGCTACACCTTC
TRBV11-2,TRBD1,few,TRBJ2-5,CASSLGVSRTGQETQYF,TGTGCCAGCAGCTTAGGGGTATCCAGGACAGGCCAAGAGACCCAGTACTTC
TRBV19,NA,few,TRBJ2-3,CASTRGRTDTQYF,TGTGCCAGCACGAGGGGAAGGACAGATACGCAGTATTTT
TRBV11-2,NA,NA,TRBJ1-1,CASSLEAGTTEAFF,TGTGCCAGCAGCTTAGAGGCAGGGACCACTGAAGCTTTCTTT
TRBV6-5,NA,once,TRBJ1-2,CASSPAPGTNYGYTF,TGTGCCAGCAGTCCCGCACCGGGTACAAACTATGGCTACACCTTC
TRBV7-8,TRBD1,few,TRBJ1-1,CASSLVQGAISEAFF,TGTGCCAGCAGCTTAGTGCAGGGGGCTATCTCTGAAGCTTTCTTT
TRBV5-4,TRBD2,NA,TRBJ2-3,CATGLAGGGDTQYF,TGTGCCACCGGACTAGCGGGAGGCGGAGATACGCAGTATTTT
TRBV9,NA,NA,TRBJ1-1,CASSGTHNAEAFF,TGTGCCAGCAGCGGGACACACAACGCTGAAGCTTTCTTT
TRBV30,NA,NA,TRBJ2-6,CAWSVAGSGANVLTF,TGTGCCTGGAGTGTTGCGGGCTCTGGGGCCAACGTCCTGACTTTC
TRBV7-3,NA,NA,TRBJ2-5,CASSPGREETQYF,TGTGCCAGCAGCCCCGGCAGAGAAGAGACCCAGTACTTC
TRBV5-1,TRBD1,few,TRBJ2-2,CASSWGQGTGELFF,TGCGCCAGCAGCTGGGGACAGGGCACCGGGGAGCTGTTTTTT
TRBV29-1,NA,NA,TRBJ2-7,CSVLGEGARGEQYF,TGCAGCGTCCTTGGGGAGGGGGCGCGCGGCGAGCAGTACTTC
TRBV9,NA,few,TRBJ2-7,CASSVALGPYEQYF,TGTGCCAGCAGCGTCGCGTTGGGGCCCTACGAGCAGTACTTC
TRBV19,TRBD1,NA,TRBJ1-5,CASRNRGHQPQHF,TGTGCCAGTAGGAACAGGGGGCATCAGCCCCAGCATTTT
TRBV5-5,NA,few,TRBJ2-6,CASSPPGTPAISGANVLTF,TGTGCCAGCAGCCCCCCCGGGACGCCAGCCATCTCTGGGGCCAACGTCCTGACTTTC
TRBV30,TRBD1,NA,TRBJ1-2,CAWPGQGNGYTF,TGTGCCTGGCCGGGACAGGGAAACGGCTACACCTTC
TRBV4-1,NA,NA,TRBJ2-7,CASSLGGHAPYEQYF,TGCGCCAGCAGCCTAGGTGGACATGCGCCCTACGAGCAGTACTTC
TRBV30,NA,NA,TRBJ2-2,CAWSVTAPPNGELFF,TGTGCCTGGAGTGTAACGGCCCCCCCCAACGGGGAGCTGTTTTTT
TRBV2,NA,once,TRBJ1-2,CASSALGGPYGYTF,TGTGCCAGCAGTGCTTTAGGAGGCCCCTATGGCTACACCTTC
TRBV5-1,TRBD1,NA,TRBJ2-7,CASSPGQSLLTYEQYF,TGCGCCAGCAGCCCGGGACAGTCGCTCCTAACCTACGAGCAGTACTTC
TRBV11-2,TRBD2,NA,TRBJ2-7,CASSRIRTSGGRRYEQYF,TGTGCCAGCAGCCGAATAAGGACTAGCGGAGGGAGGCGGTACGAGCAGTACTTC
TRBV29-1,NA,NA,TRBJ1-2,CSVGGAENYGYTF,TGCAGCGTTGGGGGTGCGGAGAACTATGGCTACACCTTC
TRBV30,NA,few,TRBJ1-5,CAWSDNSNQPQHF,TGTGCCTGGAGTGACAATAGCAATCAGCCCCAGCATTTT
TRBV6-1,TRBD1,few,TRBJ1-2,CASSQQGNYGYTF,TGTGCCAGCAGTCAACAGGGGAACTATGGCTACACCTTC
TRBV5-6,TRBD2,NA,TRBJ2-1,CASSSTSRTYNEQFF,TGTGCCAGCAGCTCGACTAGCCGGACCTACAATGAGCAGTTCTTC
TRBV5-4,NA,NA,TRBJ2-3,CASSSTRGHGTDTQYF,TGTGCCAGCAGTTCGACCAGGGGTCATGGCACAGATACGCAGTATTTT
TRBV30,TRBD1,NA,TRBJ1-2,CAWRWARGGYTF,TGTGCCTGGAGGTGGGCCAGGGGGGGCTACACCTTC
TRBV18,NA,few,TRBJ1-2,CASSPPTRHDGYTF,TGTGCCAGCTCACCACCCACGCGTCATGATGGCTACACCTTC
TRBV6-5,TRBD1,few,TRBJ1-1,CASSYLTGGLRTEAFF,TGTGCCAGCAGTTACCTTACAGGGGGCTTACGCACTGAAGCTTTCTTT
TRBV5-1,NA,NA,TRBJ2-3,CASSLSPPNTDTQYF,TGCGCCAGCAGCTTGTCCCCTCCTAACACAGATACGCAGTATTTT
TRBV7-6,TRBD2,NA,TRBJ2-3,CASSPLGLRLASPDTQYF,TGTGCCAGCAGCCCCCTGGGGCTGAGACTAGCATCGCCCGATACGCAGTATTTT
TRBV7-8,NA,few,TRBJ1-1,CASSLQQSAGTEAFF,TGTGCCAGCAGCCTACAACAGTCGGCCGGCACTGAAGCTTTCTTT
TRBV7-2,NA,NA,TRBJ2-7,CASSSSRYEQYF,TGTGCCAGCAGCTCCTCCCGCTACGAGCAGTACTTC
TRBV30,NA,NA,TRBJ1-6,CAWSAETPLLHF,TGTGCCTGGAGTGCTGAGACCCCGCTCCTCCACTTT
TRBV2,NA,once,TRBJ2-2,CASSDEAPSAGELFF,TGTGCCAGCAGCGATGAGGCCCCCTCGGCCGGGGAGCTGTTTTTT
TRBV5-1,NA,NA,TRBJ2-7,CASSPDGIYYEQYF,TGCGCCAGCAGCCCCGATGGTATCTATTACGAGCAGTACTTC
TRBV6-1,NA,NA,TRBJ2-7,CASRRGRLYEQYF,TGTGCCAGCAGGCGAGGACGGCTGTACGAGCAGTACTTC
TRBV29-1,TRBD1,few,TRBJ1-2,CSVGQQGAGGYTF,TGCAGCGTTGGACAACAGGGGGCAGGTGGCTACACCTTC
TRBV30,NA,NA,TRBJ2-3,CAWSVRQASFQVNTQYF,TGTGCCTGGAGTGTACGGCAGGCATCCTTCCAGGTTAATACGCAGTATTTT
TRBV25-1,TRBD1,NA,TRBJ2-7,CASISQGWEQYF,TGTGCCAGCATTTCACAGGGGTGGGAGCAGTACTTC
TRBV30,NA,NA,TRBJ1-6,CAWNRGLSYNSPLHF,TGTGCCTGGAATCGGGGACTGTCCTATAATTCACCCCTCCACTTT
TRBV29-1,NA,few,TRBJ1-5,CSVETGNQPQHF,TGCAGCGTTGAGACAGGAAATCAGCCCCAGCATTTT
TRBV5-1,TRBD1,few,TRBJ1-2,CASSPDRGRNYGYTF,TGCGCCAGCAGCCCGGACAGGGGGCGTAACTATGGCTACACCTTC
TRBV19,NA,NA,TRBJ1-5,CASSTAPGQGNQPQHF,TGTGCCAGTAGTACGGCCCCGGGACAAGGCAATCAGCCTCAGCATTTT
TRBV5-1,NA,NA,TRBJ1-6,CASSLDRVPLHF,TGCGCCAGCAGCTTGGACCGGGTCCCCCTCCACTTT
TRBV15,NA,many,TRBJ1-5,CATSRVDGGQPQHF,TGTGCCACCAGCAGAGTTGACGGAGGTCAGCCCCAGCATTTT
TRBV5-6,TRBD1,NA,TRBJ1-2,CASGRTGIDYGYTF,TGTGCCAGCGGCAGGACAGGGATAGACTATGGCTACACCTTC